The rows below give T cell receptor beta chains drawn from one sample of a study of T cell responses to AZD1222 COVID-19 vaccine. The table came from immunoSEQ multiplex PCR; TCRdb's copy has only in-frame clones and leaves some out. The sample includes 150,000 to 200,000 clones, around 86% of them seen just once. This material consisted of peripheral blood, taken on day 0 of MenACWY control vaccination. The receptors were sampled from an adult in good health. Both conserved end residues are part of each CDR3. Fields, in order: D gene, clone size, V gene, J gene, CDR3 protein, CDR3 DNA. D genes are given only for firm matches. Not every row has a clone size; where given, it reads once, few, many or a size class.

D: NA; size: NA; V: TRBV3-1/TRBV3-2; J: TRBJ2-1; CDR3: CASSQGAHEQFF; DNA: TGTGCCAGCAGCCAGGGGGCGCATGAGCAGTTCTTC
D: NA; size: once; V: TRBV6-6; J: TRBJ1-5; CDR3: CASSSNGGQPQHF; DNA: TGTGCCAGCAGTTCGAATGGGGGCCAGCCCCAGCATTTT
D: TRBD2; size: NA; V: TRBV11-2; J: TRBJ2-3; CDR3: CASLRSGGDTQYF; DNA: TGTGCCAGCTTGAGGTCGGGAGGCGATACGCAGTATTTT
D: TRBD1; size: NA; V: TRBV12-3/TRBV12-4; J: TRBJ1-2; CDR3: CASSGQVGGYTF; DNA: TGTGCCAGCAGCGGACAGGTCGGGGGCTACACCTTC
D: TRBD1; size: NA; V: TRBV28; J: TRBJ2-7; CDR3: CASRSGGNEQYF; DNA: TGTGCCAGCAGATCAGGGGGCAACGAGCAGTACTTC
D: NA; size: NA; V: TRBV15; J: TRBJ1-4; CDR3: CATSREWQATNEKLFF; DNA: TGTGCCACCAGCAGAGAGTGGCAGGCAACTAATGAAAAACTGTTTTTT
D: TRBD1; size: NA; V: TRBV6-5; J: TRBJ1-3; CDR3: CASSARQGTGNTIYF; DNA: TGTGCCAGCAGCGCAAGACAGGGGACTGGAAACACCATATATTTT
D: TRBD2; size: NA; V: TRBV6-1; J: TRBJ2-3; CDR3: CASSERGLAASTDTQYF; DNA: TGTGCCAGCAGTGAAAGGGGACTAGCGGCTAGCACAGATACGCAGTATTTT
D: NA; size: once; V: TRBV3-1/TRBV3-2; J: TRBJ1-2; CDR3: CASSQDNGGGYTF; DNA: TGTGCCAGCAGCCAAGATAATGGGGGTGGCTACACCTTC
D: NA; size: NA; V: TRBV27; J: TRBJ2-7; CDR3: CASGRDSSYEQYF; DNA: TGTGCCAGCGGCCGGGACTCTTCCTACGAGCAGTACTTC
D: TRBD1; size: few; V: TRBV6-5; J: TRBJ1-2; CDR3: CASRDRREDGYTF; DNA: TGTGCCAGCAGGGACAGGAGGGAGGATGGCTACACCTTC
D: TRBD2; size: NA; V: TRBV10-3; J: TRBJ2-7; CDR3: CAITPGGGTYEQYF; DNA: TGTGCCATCACCCCGGGAGGCGGGACCTACGAGCAGTACTTC
D: TRBD2; size: NA; V: TRBV18; J: TRBJ2-3; CDR3: CASSSVAKQRGTHSTDTQYF; DNA: TGTGCCAGCTCATCAGTGGCAAAGCAGCGGGGGACCCATAGCACAGATACGCAGTATTTT
D: NA; size: NA; V: TRBV6-1; J: TRBJ1-4; CDR3: CASSENRVRNEKLFF; DNA: TGTGCCAGCAGTGAGAACAGGGTCCGGAATGAAAAACTGTTTTTT
D: NA; size: once; V: TRBV4-3; J: TRBJ2-2; CDR3: CASSQGTGSLQLFF; DNA: TGCGCCAGCAGCCAAGGTACAGGGTCCCTACAGCTGTTTTTT
D: TRBD1; size: once; V: TRBV18; J: TRBJ2-6; CDR3: CASSPPGTGRSGANVLTF; DNA: TGTGCCAGCTCACCACCGGGGACAGGGAGGTCTGGGGCCAACGTCCTGACTTTC
D: NA; size: NA; V: TRBV5-1; J: TRBJ1-6; CDR3: CASSLALGNSPLHF; DNA: TGCGCCAGCAGCTTGGCCCTCGGTAATTCACCCCTCCACTTT
D: NA; size: NA; V: TRBV28; J: TRBJ1-2; CDR3: CASSLGQNYGYTF; DNA: TGTGCCAGCAGTTTAGGTCAAAACTATGGCTACACCTTC
D: TRBD1; size: NA; V: TRBV29-1; J: TRBJ2-7; CDR3: CSVEDGDRVHEQYF; DNA: TGCAGCGTTGAAGATGGAGACAGGGTCCACGAGCAGTACTTC
D: NA; size: NA; V: TRBV28; J: TRBJ1-2; CDR3: CASSSGQLTNYGYTF; DNA: TGTGCCAGCAGTTCGGGTCAATTAACTAACTATGGCTACACCTTC
D: NA; size: NA; V: TRBV7-2; J: TRBJ1-2; CDR3: CASSDWTTYGYTF; DNA: TGTGCCAGCAGCGACTGGACAACCTATGGCTACACCTTC
D: NA; size: NA; V: TRBV9; J: TRBJ2-1; CDR3: CASSPWESSYNEQFF; DNA: TGTGCCAGCAGCCCATGGGAGTCCTCCTACAATGAGCAGTTCTTC
D: TRBD1; size: few; V: TRBV29-1; J: TRBJ2-7; CDR3: CSVLWTGHEQYF; DNA: TGCAGCGTGTTGTGGACAGGTCACGAGCAGTACTTC
D: NA; size: few; V: TRBV28; J: TRBJ1-2; CDR3: CASSLGDGLGYTF; DNA: TGTGCCAGCAGCCTAGGGGACGGGCTTGGCTACACCTTC
D: TRBD1; size: NA; V: TRBV7-3; J: TRBJ1-6; CDR3: CASSSTGSSPLHF; DNA: TGTGCCAGCAGCTCGACAGGGTCTTCACCCCTCCACTTT
D: TRBD2; size: NA; V: TRBV7-3; J: TRBJ2-2; CDR3: CASRPTSGGVNTGELFF; DNA: TGTGCCAGCAGACCGACTAGCGGGGGAGTAAACACCGGGGAGCTGTTTTTT
D: TRBD2; size: NA; V: TRBV5-1; J: TRBJ2-1; CDR3: CASSLERERFYNEQFF; DNA: TGCGCCAGCAGCTTAGAGCGGGAGAGGTTCTACAATGAGCAGTTCTTC
D: NA; size: NA; V: TRBV9; J: TRBJ2-5; CDR3: CASSVEGRAETQYF; DNA: TGTGCCAGCAGCGTAGAGGGTCGGGCAGAGACCCAGTACTTC